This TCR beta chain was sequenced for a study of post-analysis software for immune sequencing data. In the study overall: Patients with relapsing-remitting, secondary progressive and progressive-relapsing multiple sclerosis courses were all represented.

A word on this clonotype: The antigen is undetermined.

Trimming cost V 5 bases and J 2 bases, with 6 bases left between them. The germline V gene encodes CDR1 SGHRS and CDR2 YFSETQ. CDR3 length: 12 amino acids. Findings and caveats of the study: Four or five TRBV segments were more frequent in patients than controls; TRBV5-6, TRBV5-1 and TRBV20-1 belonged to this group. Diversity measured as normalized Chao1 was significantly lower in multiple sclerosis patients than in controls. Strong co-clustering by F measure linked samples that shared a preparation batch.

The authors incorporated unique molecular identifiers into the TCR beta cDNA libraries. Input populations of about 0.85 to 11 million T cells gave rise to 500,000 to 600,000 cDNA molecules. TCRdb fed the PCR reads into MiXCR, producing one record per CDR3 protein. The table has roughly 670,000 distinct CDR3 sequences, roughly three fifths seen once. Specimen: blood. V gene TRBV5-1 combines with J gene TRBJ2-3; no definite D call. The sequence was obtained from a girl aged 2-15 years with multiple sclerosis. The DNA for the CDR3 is TGCGCCAGCAGAAAAGACACAGATACGCAGTATTTT. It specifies CASRKDTDTQYF.